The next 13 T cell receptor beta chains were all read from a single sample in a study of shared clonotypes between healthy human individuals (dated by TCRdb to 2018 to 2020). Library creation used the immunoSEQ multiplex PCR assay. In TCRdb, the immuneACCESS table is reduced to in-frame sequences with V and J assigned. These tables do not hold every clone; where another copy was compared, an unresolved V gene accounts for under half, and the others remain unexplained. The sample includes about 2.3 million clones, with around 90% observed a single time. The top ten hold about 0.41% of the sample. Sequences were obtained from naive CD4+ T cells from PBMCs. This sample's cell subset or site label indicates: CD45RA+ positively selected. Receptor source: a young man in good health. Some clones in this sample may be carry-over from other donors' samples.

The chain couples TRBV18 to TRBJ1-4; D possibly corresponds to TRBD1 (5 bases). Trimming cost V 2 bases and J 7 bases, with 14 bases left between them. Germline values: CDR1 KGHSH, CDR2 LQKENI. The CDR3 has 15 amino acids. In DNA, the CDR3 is TGTGCCAGCTCACCAAGTAGGGGAGGAGGTGAAAAACTGTTTTTT. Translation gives CASSPSRGGGEKLFF.

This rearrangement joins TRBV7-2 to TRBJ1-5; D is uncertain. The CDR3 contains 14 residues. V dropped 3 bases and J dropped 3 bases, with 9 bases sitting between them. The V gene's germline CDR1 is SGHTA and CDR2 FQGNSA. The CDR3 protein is CASSFYGPNQPQHF. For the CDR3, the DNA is TGTGCCAGCAGCTTTTACGGCCCCAATCAGCCCCAGCATTTT.

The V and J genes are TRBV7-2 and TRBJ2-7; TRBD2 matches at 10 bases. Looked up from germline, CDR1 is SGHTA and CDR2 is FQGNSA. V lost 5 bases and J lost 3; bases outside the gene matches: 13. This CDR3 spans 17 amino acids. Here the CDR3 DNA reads TGTGCCAGCAGCGCCCCGCGACTAGCGGGCCCGCGCTACGAGCAGTACTTC. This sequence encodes CASSAPRLAGPRYEQYF.

This chain's CDR3 is CASNRASSGNTIYF. In nucleotides, the CDR3 is TGTGCCAGTAACAGGGCCAGCTCTGGAAACACCATATATTTT. V gene TRBV19 combines with J gene TRBJ1-3; D might be TRBD1 (6 bases). CDR1 and CDR2 (germline): LNHDA, SQIVND (reference sequence). CDR3 size: 14 residues. The V and J ends lost 7 bases and 0 bases respectively, with 10 bases between them.

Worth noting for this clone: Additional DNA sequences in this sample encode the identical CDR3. The DNA for the CDR3 is TGCGCCAGCAGCTTGACGGTTGATACGCAGTATTTT. The encoded protein is CASSLTVDTQYF. The chain links TRBV5-1 to TRBJ2-3; D is uncertain. Germline CDR1 SGHRS, CDR2 YFSETQ. The CDR3 extends over 12 amino acids. V lost 1 base and J lost 6, with 6 bases in between.

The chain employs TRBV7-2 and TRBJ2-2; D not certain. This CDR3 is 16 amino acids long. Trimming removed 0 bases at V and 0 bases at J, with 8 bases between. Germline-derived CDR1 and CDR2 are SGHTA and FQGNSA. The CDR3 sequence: CASSLATLSNTGELFF. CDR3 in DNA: TGTGCCAGCAGCTTAGCAACGCTCTCGAACACCGGGGAGCTGTTTTTT.

The CDR3 sequence is CASSAGFGRNTIYF. CDR3 sequence (DNA): TGTGCCAGCAGCGCAGGGTTCGGGAGAAACACCATATATTTT. The chain joins TRBV9 to TRBJ1-3, with D tentatively TRBD1 (5 bases). Germline V CDR1 and CDR2: SGDLS, YYNGEE. The CDR3 sequence is 14 residues long. V shed 3 bases and J shed 5 bases, with 12 bases lying between them.

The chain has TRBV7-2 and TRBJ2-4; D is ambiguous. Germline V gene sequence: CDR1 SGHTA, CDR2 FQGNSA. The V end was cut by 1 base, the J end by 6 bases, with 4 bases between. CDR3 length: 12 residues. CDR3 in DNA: TGTGCCAGCAGCTTAGTGGGAAACATTCAGTACTTC. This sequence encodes CASSLVGNIQYF.

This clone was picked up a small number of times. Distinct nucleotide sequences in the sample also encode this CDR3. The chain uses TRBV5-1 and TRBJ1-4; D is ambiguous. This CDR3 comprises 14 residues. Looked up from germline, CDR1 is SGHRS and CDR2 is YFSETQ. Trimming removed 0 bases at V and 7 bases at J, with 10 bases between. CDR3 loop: CASSLVEGGEKLFF. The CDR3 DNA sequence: TGCGCCAGCAGCTTGGTTGAGGGAGGTGAAAAACTGTTTTTT.

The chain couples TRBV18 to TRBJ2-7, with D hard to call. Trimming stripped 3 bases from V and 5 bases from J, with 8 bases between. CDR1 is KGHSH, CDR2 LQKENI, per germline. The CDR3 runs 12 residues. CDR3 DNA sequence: TGTGCCAGCTCACCTCGGCCGAACGAGCAGTACTTC. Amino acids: CASSPRPNEQYF.

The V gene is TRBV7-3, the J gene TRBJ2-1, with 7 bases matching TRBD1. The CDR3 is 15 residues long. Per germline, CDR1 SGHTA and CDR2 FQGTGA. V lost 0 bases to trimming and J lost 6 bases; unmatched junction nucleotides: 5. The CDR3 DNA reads TGTGCCAGCAGCTTAACCCAGGGGGTTATCAATGAGCAGTTCTTC. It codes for CASSLTQGVINEQFF.

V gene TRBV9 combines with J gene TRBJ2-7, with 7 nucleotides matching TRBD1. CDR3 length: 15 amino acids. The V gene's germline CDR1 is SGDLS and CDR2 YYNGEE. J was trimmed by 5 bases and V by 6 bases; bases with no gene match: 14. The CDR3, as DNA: TGTGCCAGCAACAGTCCGTCGACAGGGCACGACGAGCAGTACTTC. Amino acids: CASNSPSTGHDEQYF.

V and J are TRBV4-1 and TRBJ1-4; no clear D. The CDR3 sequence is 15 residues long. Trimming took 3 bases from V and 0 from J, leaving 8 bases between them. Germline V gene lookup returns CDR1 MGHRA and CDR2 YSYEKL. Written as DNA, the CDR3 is TGCGCCAGCAGCCATCTTTTTGCAACTAATGAAAAACTGTTTTTT. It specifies CASSHLFATNEKLFF.